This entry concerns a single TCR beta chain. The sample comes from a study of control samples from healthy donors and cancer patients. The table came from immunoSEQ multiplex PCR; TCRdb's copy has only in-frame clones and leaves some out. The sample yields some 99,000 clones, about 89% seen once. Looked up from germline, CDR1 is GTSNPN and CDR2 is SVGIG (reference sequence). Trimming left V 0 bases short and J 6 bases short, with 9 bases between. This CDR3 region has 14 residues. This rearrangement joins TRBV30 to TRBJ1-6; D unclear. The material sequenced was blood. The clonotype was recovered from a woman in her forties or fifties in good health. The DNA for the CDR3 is TGTGCCTGGAGTGTATCCGGTTTTAATTCACCCCTCCACTTT. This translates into CAWSVSGFNSPLHF.